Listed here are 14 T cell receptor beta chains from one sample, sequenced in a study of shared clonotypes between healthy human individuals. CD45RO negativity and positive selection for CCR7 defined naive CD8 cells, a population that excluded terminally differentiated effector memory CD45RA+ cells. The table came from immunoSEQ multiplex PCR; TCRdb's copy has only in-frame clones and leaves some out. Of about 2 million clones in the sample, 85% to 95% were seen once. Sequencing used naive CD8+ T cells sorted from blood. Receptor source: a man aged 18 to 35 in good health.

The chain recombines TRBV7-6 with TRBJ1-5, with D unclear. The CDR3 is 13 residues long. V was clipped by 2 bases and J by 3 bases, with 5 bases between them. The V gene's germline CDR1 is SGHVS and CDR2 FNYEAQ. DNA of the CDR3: TGTGCCAGCAGCTTAAAGGACAATCAGCCCCAGCATTTT. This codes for CASSLKDNQPQHF.

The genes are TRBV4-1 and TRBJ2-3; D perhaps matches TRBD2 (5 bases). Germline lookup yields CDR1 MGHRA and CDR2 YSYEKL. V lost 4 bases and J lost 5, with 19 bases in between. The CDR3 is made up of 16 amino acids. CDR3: CASSPLGSSLEDTQYF. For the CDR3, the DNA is TGCGCCAGCAGCCCCTTAGGGTCTAGCCTGGAAGATACGCAGTATTTT.

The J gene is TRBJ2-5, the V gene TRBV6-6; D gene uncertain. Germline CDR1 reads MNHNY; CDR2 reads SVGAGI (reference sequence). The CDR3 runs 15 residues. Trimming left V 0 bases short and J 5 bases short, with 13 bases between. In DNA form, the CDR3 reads TGTGCCAGCAGTTACTCTCTGGAGCTTGGGGAGACCCAGTACTTC. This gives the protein CASSYSLELGETQYF.

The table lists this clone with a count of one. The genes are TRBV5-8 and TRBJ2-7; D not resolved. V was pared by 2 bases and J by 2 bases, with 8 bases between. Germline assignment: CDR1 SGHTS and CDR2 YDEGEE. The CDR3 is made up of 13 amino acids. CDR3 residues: CASSFGGTYEQYF. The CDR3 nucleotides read TGTGCCAGCAGCTTTGGCGGAACCTACGAGCAGTACTTC.

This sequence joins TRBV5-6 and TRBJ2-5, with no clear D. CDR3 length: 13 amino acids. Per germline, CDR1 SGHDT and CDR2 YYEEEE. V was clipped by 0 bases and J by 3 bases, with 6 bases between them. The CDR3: CASSLVEEETQYF. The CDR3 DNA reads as TGTGCCAGCAGCTTGGTCGAGGAAGAGACCCAGTACTTC.

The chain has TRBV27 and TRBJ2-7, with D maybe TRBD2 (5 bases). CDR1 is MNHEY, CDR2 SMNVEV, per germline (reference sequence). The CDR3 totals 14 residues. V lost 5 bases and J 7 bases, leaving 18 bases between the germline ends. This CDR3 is CASSPSRTPVEQYF. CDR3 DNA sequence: TGTGCCAGCAGTCCGTCGAGGACTCCAGTGGAGCAGTACTTC.

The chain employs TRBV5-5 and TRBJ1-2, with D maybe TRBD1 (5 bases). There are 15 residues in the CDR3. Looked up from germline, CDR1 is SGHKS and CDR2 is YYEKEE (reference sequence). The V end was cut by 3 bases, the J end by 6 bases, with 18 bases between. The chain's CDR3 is CASSSPGTGDDGYTF. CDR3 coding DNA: TGTGCCAGCAGCTCTCCCGGGACGGGGGATGATGGCTACACCTTC.

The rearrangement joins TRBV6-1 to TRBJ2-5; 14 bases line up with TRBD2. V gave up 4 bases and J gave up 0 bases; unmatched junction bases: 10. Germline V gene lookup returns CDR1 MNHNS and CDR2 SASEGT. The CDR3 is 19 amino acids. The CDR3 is CASSGPETSGGGYQETQYF. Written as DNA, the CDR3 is TGTGCCAGCAGTGGTCCCGAGACTAGCGGGGGGGGCTACCAAGAGACCCAGTACTTC.

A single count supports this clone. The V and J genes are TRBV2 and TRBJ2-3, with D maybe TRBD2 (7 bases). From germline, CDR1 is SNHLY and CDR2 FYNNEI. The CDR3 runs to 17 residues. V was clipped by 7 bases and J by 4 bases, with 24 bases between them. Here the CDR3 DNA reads TGTGCCAGCACTCCAAGGGCTAGCGGAGGGGGGGCAGATACGCAGTATTTT. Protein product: CASTPRASGGGADTQYF.

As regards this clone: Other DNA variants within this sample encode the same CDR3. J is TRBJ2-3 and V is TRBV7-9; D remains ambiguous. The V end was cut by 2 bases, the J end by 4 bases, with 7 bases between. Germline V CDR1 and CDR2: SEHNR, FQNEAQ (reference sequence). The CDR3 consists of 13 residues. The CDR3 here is CASSLPTPDTQYF. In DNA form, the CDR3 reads TGTGCCAGCAGCTTACCGACTCCAGATACGCAGTATTTT.

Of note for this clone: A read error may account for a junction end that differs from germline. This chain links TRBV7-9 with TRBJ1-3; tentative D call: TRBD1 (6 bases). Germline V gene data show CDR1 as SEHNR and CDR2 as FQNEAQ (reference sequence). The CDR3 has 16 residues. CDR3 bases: TGTGCCAGCAGCTTATTGATGGGATTACAGGGAACCACCATATATTTT. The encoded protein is CASSLLMGLQGTTIYF.

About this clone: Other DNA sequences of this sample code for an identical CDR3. Here the CDR3 DNA reads TGTGCCAGCAGCGCCGGGACAGCATACGAGCAGTACTTC. Encoded protein: CASSAGTAYEQYF. V and J are TRBV11-2 and TRBJ2-7, with 7 bases matching TRBD1. This CDR3 is built from 13 residues. The junction had 5 bases not matched to a gene; V was cut back by 5 bases and J by 4 bases. Germline V gives CDR1 SGHAT, CDR2 FQNNGV.

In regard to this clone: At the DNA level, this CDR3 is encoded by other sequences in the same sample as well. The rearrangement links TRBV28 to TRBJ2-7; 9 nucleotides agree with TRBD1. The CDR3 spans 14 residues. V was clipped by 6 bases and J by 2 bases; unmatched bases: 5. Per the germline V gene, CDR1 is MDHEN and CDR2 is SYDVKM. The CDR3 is CASSTGTGPYEQYF. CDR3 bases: TGTGCCAGCAGCACCGGGACAGGGCCCTACGAGCAGTACTTC.

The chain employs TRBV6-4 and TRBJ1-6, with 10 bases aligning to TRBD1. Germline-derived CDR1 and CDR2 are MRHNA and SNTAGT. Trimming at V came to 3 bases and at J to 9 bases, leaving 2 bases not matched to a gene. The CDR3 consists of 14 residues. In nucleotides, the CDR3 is TGTGCCAGCAGTGAAGGGGACAGGGGTTCACCCCTCCACTTT. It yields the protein CASSEGDRGSPLHF.